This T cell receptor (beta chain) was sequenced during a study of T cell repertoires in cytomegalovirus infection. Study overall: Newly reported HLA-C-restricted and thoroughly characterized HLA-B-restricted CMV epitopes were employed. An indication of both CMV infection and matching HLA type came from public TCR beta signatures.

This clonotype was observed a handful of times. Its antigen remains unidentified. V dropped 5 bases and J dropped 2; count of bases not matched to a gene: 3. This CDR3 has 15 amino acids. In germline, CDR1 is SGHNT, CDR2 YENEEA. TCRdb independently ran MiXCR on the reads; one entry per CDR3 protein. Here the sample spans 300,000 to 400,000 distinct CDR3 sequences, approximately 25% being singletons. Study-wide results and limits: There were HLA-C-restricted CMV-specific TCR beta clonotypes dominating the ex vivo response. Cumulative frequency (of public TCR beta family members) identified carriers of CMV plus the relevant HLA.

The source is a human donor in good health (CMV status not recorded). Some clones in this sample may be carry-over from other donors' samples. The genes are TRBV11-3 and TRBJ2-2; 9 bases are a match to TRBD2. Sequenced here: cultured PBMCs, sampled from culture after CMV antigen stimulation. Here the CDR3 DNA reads TGTGCCAGCAGCCAGACTAGCGGTAACACCGGGGAGCTGTTTTTT. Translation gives CASSQTSGNTGELFF.